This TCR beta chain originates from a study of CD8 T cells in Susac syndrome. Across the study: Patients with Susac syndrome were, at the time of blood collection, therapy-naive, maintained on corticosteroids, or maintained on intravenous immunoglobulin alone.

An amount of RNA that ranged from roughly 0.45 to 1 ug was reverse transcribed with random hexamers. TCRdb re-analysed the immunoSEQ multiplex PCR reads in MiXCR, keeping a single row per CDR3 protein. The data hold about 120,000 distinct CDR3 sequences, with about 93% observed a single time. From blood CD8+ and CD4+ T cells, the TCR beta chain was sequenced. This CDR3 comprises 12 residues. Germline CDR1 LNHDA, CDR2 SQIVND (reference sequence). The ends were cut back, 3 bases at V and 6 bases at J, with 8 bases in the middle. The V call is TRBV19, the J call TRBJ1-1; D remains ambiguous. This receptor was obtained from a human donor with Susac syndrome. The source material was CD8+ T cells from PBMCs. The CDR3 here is CASSMPGSEAFF. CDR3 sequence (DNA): TGTGCCAGTAGTATGCCCGGTTCTGAAGCTTTCTTT.